In its sample, the clone carrying this TCR beta chain was seen many times. Its target is not known. MiXCR was run by TCRdb on the 5' RACE reads, yielding one entry per CDR3 protein. The sample has roughly 14,000 distinct CDR3 sequences, roughly 19% seen once. The source of the sample is a study of T-cell memory formation after mild COVID-19. Study-level findings and limits: Clones from the second wave (peaking day 37) had unconfirmed SARS-CoV-2 specificity. Mostly located in CM and EM were contracting CD4+ clones, with contracting CD8+ clones located in EMRA. Later expanders leaned toward CD4+, whereas clones contracting from day 15 to 85 were balanced CD4/CD8. The study detected some responding clones in pre-infection memory, suggesting cross-reactive memory joined.

Per the germline V gene, CDR1 is SGHRS and CDR2 is YFSETQ. This CDR3 contains 15 residues. The V gene lost 3 bases and the J gene lost 1 base, with 12 bases spanning the gap. Sequencing input: PBMCs or a T cell subset sorted from them (not recorded which). The gene calls are TRBV5-1 and TRBJ2-3; D not certain. The clonotype comes from an adult woman who had mild COVID-19 (a few samples of this study predate the infection). Cell type and time point are not known. The CDR3 sequence: CASSSSGDGTDTQYF. CDR3 DNA sequence: TGCGCCAGCAGCTCCTCTGGGGATGGCACAGATACGCAGTATTTT. Full variable domain (missing parts from reference TRBV5-1 and TRBJ2-3): KAGVTQTPRYLIKTRGQQVTLSCSPISGHRSVSWYQQTPGQGLQFLFEYFSETQRNKGNFPGRFSGRQFSNSRSEMNVSTLELGDSALYLCASSSSGDGTDTQYFGPGTRLTVL.